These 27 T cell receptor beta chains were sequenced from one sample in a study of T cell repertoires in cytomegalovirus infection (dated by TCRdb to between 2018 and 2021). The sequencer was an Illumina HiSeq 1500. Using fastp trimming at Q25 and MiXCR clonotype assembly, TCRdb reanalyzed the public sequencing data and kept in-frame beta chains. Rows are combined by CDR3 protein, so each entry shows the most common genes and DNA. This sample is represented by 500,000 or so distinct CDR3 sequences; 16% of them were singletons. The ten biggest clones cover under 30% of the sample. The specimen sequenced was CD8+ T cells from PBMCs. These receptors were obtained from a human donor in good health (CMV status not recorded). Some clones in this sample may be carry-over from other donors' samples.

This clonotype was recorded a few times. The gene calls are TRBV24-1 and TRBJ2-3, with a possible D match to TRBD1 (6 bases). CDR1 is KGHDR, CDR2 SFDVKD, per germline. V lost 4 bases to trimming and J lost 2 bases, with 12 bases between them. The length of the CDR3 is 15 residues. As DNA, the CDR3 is TGTGCCACCAGTGACCCTCGGGACACCACAGATACGCAGTATTTT. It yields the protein CATSDPRDTTDTQYF.

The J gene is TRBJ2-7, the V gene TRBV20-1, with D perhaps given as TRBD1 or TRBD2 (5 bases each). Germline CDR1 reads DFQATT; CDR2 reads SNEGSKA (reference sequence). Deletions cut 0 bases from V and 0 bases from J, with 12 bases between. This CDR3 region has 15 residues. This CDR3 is CSARDAGTSSYEQYF. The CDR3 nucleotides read TGCAGTGCTAGAGATGCTGGGACGAGCTCCTACGAGCAGTACTTC.

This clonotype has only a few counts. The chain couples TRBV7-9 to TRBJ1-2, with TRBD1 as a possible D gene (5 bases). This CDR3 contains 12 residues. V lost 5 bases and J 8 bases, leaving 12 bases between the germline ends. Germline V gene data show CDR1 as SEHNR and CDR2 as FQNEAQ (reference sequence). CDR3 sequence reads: CASSLLEGGYTF. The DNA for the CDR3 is TGTGCCAGCAGCCTACTCGAGGGGGGCTACACCTTC.

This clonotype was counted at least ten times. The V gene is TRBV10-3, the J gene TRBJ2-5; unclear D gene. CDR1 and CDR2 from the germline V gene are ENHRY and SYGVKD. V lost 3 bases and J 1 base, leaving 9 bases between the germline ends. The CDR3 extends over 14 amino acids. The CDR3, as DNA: TGTGCCATCAGTGACCAAAGCTTCCAAGAGACCCAGTACTTC. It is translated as CAISDQSFQETQYF.

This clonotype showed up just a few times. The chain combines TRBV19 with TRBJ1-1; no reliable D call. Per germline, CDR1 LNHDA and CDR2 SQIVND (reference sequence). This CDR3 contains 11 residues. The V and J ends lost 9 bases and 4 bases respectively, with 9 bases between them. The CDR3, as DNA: TGTGCCAGCAATAAGGGCACTGAAGCTTTCTTT. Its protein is CASNKGTEAFF.

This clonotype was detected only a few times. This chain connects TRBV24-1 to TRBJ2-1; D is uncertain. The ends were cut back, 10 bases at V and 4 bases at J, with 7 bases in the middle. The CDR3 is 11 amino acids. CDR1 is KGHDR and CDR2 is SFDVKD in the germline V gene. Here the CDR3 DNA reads TGTGCCACGGAAGAATACAATGAGCAGTTCTTC. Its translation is CATEEYNEQFF.

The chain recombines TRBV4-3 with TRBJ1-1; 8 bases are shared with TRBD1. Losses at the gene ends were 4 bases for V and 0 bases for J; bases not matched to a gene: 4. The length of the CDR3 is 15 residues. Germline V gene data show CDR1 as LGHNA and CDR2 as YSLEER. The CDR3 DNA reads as TGCGCCAGCAGCCGTCCAGGGGGCTTGAACACTGAAGCTTTCTTT. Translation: CASSRPGGLNTEAFF.

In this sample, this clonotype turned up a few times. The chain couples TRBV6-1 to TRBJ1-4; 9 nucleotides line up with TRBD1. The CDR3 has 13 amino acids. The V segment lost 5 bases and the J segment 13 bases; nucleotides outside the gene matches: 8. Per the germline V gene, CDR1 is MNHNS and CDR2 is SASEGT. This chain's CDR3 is CASSITGTGLLFF. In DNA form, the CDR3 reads TGTGCCAGCAGTATAACCGGGACAGGGTTACTGTTTTTT.

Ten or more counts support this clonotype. The CDR3 DNA reads as TGTGCCAGCAGCTTAGAAAAGACCGGGACTCGTCACAATGAGCAGTTCTTC. Amino acids: CASSLEKTGTRHNEQFF. This chain links TRBV7-9 with TRBJ2-1; maybe TRBD2 (6 bases). The CDR3 is 17 residues long. V lost 1 base to trimming and J lost 5 bases, with 18 bases between them. Germline CDR1 SEHNR, CDR2 FQNEAQ (reference sequence).

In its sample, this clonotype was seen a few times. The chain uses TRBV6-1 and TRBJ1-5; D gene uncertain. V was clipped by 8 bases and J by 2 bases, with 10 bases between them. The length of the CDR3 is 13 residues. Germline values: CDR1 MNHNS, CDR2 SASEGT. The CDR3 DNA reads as TGTGCCAGCGGGCCTTTAGGCAATCAGCCCCAGCATTTT. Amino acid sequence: CASGPLGNQPQHF.

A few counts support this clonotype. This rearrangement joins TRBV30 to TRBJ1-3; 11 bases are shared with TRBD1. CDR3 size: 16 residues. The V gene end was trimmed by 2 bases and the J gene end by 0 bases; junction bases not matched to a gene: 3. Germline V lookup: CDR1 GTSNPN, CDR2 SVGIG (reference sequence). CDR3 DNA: TGTGCCTGGAGTTACGGGACAGGGGGCTCTGGAAACACCATATATTTT. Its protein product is CAWSYGTGGSGNTIYF.

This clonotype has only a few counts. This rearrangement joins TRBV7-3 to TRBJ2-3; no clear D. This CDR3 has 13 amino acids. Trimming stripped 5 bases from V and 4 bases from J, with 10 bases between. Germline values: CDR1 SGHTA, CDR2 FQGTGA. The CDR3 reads CASSPFESDTQYF. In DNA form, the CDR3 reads TGTGCCAGCAGCCCCTTTGAGTCAGATACGCAGTATTTT.

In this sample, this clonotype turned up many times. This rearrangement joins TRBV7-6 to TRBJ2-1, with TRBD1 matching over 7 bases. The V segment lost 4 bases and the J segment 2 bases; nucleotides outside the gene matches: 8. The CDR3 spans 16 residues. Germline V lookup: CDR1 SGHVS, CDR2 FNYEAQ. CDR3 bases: TGTGCCAGCAGCTCAAGGGGGCAGGGGACCTACAATGAGCAGTTCTTC. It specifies CASSSRGQGTYNEQFF. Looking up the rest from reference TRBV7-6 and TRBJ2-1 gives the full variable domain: GAGVSQSPRYKVTKRGQDVALRCDPISGHVSLYWYRQALGQGPEFLTYFNYEAQQDKSGLPNDRFSAERPEGSISTLTIQRTEQRDSAMYRCASSSRGQGTYNEQFFGPGTRLTVL.

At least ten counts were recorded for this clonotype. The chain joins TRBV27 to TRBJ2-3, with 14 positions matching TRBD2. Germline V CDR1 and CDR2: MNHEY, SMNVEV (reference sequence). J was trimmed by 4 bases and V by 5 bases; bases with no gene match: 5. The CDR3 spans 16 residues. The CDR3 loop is CASSKGTSGSADTQYF. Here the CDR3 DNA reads TGTGCCAGCAGTAAGGGGACTAGCGGGAGTGCAGATACGCAGTATTTT.

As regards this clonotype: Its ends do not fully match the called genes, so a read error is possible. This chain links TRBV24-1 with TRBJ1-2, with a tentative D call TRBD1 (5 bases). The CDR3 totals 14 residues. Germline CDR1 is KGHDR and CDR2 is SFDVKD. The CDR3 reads CATSDRRQNYVYTF. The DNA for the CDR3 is TGTGCCACCAGTGACCGCCGACAGAACTATGTCTACACCTTC.

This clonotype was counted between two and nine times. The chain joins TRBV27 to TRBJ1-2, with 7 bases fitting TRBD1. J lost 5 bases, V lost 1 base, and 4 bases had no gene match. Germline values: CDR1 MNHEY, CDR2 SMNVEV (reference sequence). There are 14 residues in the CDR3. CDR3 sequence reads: CASSLYGTAYGYTF. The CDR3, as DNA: TGTGCCAGCAGTTTATATGGGACAGCATATGGCTACACCTTC.

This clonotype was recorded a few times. As DNA, the CDR3 is TGTGCCAGCAGCCAGGGGGTTGGAGGCTACACCTTC. Translating it yields CASSQGVGGYTF. The rearrangement uses TRBV13 and TRBJ1-2, with 7 positions matching TRBD1. Looked up from germline, CDR1 is PRHDT and CDR2 is FYEKMQ (reference sequence). This CDR3 spans 12 amino acids. Losses at the gene ends were 5 bases for V and 8 bases for J; bases not matched to a gene: 5.

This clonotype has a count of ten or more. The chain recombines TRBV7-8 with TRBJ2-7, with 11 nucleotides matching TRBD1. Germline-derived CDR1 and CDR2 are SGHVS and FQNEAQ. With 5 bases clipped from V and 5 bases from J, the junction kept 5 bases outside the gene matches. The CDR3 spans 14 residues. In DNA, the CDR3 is TGTGCCAGCAGCCAAGGACAGGGGGCAGACGAGCAGTACTTC. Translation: CASSQGQGADEQYF. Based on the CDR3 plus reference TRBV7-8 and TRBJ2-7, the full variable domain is GAGVSQSPRYKVAKRGQDVALRCDPISGHVSLFWYQQALGQGPEFLTYFQNEAQLDKSGLPSDRFFAERPEGSVSTLKIQRTQQEDSAVYLCASSQGQGADEQYFGPGTRLTVT.

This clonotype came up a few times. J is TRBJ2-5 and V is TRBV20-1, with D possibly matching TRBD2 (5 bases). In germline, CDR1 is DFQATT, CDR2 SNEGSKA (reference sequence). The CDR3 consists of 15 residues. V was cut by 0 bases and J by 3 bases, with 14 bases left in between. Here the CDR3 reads CSARDITAEKETQYF. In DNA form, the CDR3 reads TGCAGTGCTAGAGACATAACAGCGGAGAAAGAGACCCAGTACTTC.

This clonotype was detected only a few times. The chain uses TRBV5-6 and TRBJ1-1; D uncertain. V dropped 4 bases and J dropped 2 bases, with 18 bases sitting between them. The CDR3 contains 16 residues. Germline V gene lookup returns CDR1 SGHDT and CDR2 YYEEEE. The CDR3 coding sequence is TGTGCCAGCAGCCCGGGTTTTGGCAGCCGAAACACTGAAGCTTTCTTT. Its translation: CASSPGFGSRNTEAFF.

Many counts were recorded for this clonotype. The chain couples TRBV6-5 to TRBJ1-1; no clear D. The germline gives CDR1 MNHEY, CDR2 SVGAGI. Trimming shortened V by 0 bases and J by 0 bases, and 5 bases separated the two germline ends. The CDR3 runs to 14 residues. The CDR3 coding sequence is TGTGCCAGCAGTTACTCCAAGGTGAACACTGAAGCTTTCTTT. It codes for CASSYSKVNTEAFF.

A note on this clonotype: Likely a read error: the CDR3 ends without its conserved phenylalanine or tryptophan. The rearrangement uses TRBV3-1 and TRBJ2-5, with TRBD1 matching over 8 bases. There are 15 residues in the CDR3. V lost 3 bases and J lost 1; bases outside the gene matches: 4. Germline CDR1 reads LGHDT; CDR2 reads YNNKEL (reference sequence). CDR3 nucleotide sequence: TGTGCCAGCAGCCAGTACAGGGGGAGCCAAGAGACCCAGTACTTA. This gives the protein CASSQYRGSQETQYL.

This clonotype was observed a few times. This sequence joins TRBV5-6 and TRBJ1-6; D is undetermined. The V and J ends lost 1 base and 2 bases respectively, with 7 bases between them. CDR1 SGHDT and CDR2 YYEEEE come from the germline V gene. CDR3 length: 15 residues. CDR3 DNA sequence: TGTGCCAGCAGCTTGCCAGGCCCCTATAATTCACCCCTCCACTTT. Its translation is CASSLPGPYNSPLHF.

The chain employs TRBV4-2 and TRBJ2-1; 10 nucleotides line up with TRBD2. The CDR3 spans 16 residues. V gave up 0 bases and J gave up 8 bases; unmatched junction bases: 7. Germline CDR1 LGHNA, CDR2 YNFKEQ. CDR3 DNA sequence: TGTGCCAGCAGCCAAGATCACCAGCGGGAGGGGTATGAGCAGTTCTTC. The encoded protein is CASSQDHQREGYEQFF.

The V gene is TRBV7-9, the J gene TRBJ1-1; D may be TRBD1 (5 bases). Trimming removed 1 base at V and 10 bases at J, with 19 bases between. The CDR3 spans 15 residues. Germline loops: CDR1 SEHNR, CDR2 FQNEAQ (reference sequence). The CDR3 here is CASSLVGGDKAVAFF. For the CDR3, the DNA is TGTGCCAGCAGCTTAGTTGGAGGGGATAAGGCGGTAGCTTTCTTT.

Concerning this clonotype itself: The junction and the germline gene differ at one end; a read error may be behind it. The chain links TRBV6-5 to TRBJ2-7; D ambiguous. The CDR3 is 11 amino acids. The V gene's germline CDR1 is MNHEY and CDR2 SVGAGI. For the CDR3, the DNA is TGTGCCAGCAGTTACCTTCACGAGAAGTACTTC. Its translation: CASSYLHEKYF.

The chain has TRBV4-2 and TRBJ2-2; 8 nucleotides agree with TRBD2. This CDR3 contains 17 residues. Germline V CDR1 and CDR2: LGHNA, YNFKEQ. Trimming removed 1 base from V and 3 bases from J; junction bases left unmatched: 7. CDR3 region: CASSQGTSGPYTGELFF. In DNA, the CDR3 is TGTGCCAGCAGCCAAGGTACTAGCGGACCCTACACCGGGGAGCTGTTTTTT.